The present T cell receptor beta chain was sequenced within a study of blood T cell repertoires in COVID-19. About the study: Donors in the United States, Italy and Spain gave samples during acute or convalescent COVID-19. In each case, the material was cDNA or gDNA derived from T cells, B-cell-depleted T cells, or PBMCs.

Per the authors' pipeline: The authors estimated nucleated cell counts from reference gene primer amplification. Only in-frame clones appear in the TCRdb table, and some are missing; sequencing was by immunoSEQ multiplex PCR. D and trimming were read from the DNA, whereas the V and J calls and clone size are those reported in that table. The repertoire includes 150,000 to 200,000 clones, more than 70% of them detected once, and over 15% sits in the top ten. This clone was observed a few times. Material for sequencing was peripheral blood. This TCR was sampled from a person aged 65-85 years with COVID-19, enrolled during active disease.

The CDR3 sequence: CASSAGGTYEQYF. CDR3 bases: TGCGCCAGCAGTGCGGGGGGAACCTACGAGCAGTACTTC. J is TRBJ2-7 and V is TRBV10-2; 7 bases match TRBD2. The CDR3 sequence is 13 residues long. The germline V gene has CDR1 WSHSY and CDR2 SAAADI. Trimming removed 4 bases from V and 2 bases from J; junction bases left unmatched: 2.